The following is a T cell receptor (beta chain) sequence with its context. The data derive from a study of T cells expressing NK-cell markers. On the study more broadly: According to the study, TCR beta repertoires originated from sorted CD3+CD56+NKG2C+, CD3+CD56+NKG2C- and CD3+CD56-NKG2C+ T cells. Seropositivity for HCMV was found in seven of the eight sequenced donors, with one seronegative.

This CDR3 is built from 16 residues. Germline lookup yields CDR1 MRHNA and CDR2 SNTAGT. 5'RACE template switching with UMIs generated TCR beta cDNA. TCRdb derives one entry per CDR3 protein from the 5' RACE reads, leaving out DNA. In all, the sample yields some 190,000 distinct CDR3 sequences. The specimen was blood T cells: a sorted CD56 or NKG2C T cell subset, CD4+ or CD8+ T cells, or bulk PBMC T cells (not recorded which). This receptor was obtained from a man aged 18 to 69 in good health. This chain uses TRBV6-4 with TRBJ2-3; no DNA is available, so the TRBD2 call from TCRdb remains unchecked. CDR3 protein: CASSDSTSGGADTQYF.